The T cell receptor beta chain described here comes from a study of T-cell memory formation after mild COVID-19. There are a few counts of this clonotype. Its antigen is as yet unknown. The V and J ends lost 0 bases and 3 bases respectively, with 13 bases between them. From germline, CDR1 is SGHKS and CDR2 YYEKEE (reference sequence). The CDR3 extends over 15 amino acids. Study results and limitations: Clones that contracted from day 15 to 85 were balanced CD4/CD8, while later expanders leaned CD4+.

TCRdb itself ran the 5' RACE reads through MiXCR, one entry per CDR3 protein. The sample lists nearly 250,000 distinct CDR3 sequences; less than 20% were seen once. The V call is TRBV5-5, the J call TRBJ2-7, with D maybe TRBD1 (6 bases). This TCR derives from an adult woman who had mild COVID-19 (a few samples of this study predate the infection). Cell type and time point are not known. The sample taken for sequencing was PBMCs or a T cell subset sorted from them (not recorded which). CDR3 in amino acids: CASSLGPGANYEQYF. The DNA of the CDR3 is TGTGCCAGCAGCTTGGGTCCAGGGGCAAACTACGAGCAGTACTTC.